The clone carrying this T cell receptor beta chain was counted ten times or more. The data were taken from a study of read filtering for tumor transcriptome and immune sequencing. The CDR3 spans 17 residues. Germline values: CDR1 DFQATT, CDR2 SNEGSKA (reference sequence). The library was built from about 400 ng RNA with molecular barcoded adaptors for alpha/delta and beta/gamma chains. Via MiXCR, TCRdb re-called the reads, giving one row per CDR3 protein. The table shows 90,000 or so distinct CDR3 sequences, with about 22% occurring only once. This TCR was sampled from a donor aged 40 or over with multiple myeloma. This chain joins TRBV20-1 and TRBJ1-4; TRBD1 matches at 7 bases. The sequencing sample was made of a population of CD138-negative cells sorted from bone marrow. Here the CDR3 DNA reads TGCAGCCTTGCGCCGAGGGGGCGCGGCGTAACTAATGAAAAACTGTTTTTT. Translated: CSLAPRGRGVTNEKLFF.